This T cell receptor beta chain was identified in a study of molecular identifiers for immune sequencing clone quantification. Germline V lookup: CDR1 MNHEY, CDR2 SMNVEV (reference sequence). The CDR3 is 16 residues long. TCRdb redid the calling of the PCR reads with MiXCR, one entry per CDR3 protein. The sample comprises approximately 680,000 distinct CDR3 sequences, about 25% of which are singletons, and about 0.78% rests with the top ten. This clonotype was seen only a few times. Germline is not matched at one junction end, which may reflect a read error. The chain is built from TRBV27 and TRBJ2-7; 14 nucleotides agree with TRBD2. This clonotype was obtained from a human donor in good health. Some libraries in this study had Jurkat cell RNA spiked in. What was sequenced was naive CD8+ T cells from blood, with Jurkat cell RNA spiked in. The sample's subset: FACS-sorted CD8+CD4-CCR7+CD45RA+ naive T cells. The CDR3 DNA reads as TGTGCCGGCAGGCCGGGACTAGCGGGAGAAGCCTACGAGCAGTACTTC. The encoded protein is CAGRPGLAGEAYEQYF.